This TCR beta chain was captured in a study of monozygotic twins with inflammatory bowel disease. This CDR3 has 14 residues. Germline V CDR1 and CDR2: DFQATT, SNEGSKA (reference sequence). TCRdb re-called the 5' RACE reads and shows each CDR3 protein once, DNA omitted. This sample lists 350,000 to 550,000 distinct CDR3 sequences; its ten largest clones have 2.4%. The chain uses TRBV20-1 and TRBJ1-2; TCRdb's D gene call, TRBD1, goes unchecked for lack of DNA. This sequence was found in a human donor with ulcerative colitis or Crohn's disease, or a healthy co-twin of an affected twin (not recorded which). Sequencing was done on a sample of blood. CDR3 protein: CSAKDGTYDYGYTF.